This T cell receptor beta chain was captured in a study of cytomegalovirus exposure and HLA in healthy donors. Regarding the study as a whole: Later work associated 17,000 or so TCR beta sequences with HLA alleles at 0.05 false discovery rate.

For this clone: Its target is unknown.

The CDR3 has 15 amino acids. Germline values: CDR1 SGHDT, CDR2 YYEEEE. Losses at the gene ends were 5 bases for V and 4 bases for J; bases not matched to a gene: 10. Everyone who donated was a healthy bone marrow donor. Primers included in the PCR were 60 Vbeta and 13 Jbeta primers. Produced via immunoSEQ multiplex PCR; TCRdb's table is partial and in-frame only. The table lists fewer than 100,000 clones, about three quarters of them singletons, with about 6.1% in the top ten. Sequences were obtained from PBMCs. This chain links TRBV5-6 with TRBJ1-2; 8 nucleotides line up with TRBD1. The origin of this receptor is a female donor in good health and CMV-seronegative. CDR3 DNA sequence: TGTGCCAGCAGTACAGACAGGGGACTGATCTATGGCTACACCTTC. Protein sequence: CASSTDRGLIYGYTF.